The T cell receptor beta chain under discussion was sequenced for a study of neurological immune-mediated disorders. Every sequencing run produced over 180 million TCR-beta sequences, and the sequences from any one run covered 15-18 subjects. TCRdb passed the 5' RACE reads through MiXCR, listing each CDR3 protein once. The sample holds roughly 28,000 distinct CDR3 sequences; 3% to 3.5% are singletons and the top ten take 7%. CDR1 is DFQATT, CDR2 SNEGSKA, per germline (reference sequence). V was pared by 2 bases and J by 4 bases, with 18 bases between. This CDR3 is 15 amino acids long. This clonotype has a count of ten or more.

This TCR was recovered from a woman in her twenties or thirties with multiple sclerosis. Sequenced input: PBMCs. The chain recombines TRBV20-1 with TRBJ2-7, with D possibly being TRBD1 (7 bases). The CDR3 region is CSARLVEAGGYEQYF. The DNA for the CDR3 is TGCAGTGCTAGATTGGTGGAGGCAGGGGGGTACGAGCAGTACTTC.